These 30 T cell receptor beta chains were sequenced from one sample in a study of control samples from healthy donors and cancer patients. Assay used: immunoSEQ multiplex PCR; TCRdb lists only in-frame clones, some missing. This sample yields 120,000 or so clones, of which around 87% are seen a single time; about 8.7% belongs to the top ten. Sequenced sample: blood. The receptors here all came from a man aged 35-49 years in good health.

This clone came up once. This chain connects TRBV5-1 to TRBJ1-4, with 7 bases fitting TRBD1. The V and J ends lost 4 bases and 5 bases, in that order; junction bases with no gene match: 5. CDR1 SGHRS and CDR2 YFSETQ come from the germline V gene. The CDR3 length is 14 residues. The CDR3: CASSRQGQNEKLFF. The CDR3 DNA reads TGCGCCAGCAGCCGACAGGGCCAAAATGAAAAACTGTTTTTT.

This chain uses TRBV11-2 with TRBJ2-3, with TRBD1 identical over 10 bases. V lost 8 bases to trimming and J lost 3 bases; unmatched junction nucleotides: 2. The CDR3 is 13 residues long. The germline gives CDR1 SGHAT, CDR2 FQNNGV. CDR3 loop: CASAGQGTDTQYF. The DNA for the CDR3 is TGTGCCAGCGCGGGACAGGGGACAGATACGCAGTATTTT.

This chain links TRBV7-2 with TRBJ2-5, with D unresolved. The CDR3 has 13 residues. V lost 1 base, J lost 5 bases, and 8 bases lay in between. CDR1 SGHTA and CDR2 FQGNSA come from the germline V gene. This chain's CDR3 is CASSLGYGETQYF. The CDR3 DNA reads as TGTGCCAGCAGCTTAGGGTACGGGGAGACCCAGTACTTC. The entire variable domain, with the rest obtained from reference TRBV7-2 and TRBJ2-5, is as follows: GAGVSQSPSNKVTEKGKDVELRCDPISGHTALYWYRQSLGQGLEFLIYFQGNSAPDKSGLPSDRFSAERTGGSVSTLTIQRTQQEDSAVYLCASSLGYGETQYFGPGTRLLVL.

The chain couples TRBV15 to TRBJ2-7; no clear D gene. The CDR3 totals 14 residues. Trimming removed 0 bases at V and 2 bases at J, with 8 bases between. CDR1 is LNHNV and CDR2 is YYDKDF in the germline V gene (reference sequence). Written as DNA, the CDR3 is TGTGCCACCAGCAGAGATAGGGATACCTACGAGCAGTACTTC. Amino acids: CATSRDRDTYEQYF.

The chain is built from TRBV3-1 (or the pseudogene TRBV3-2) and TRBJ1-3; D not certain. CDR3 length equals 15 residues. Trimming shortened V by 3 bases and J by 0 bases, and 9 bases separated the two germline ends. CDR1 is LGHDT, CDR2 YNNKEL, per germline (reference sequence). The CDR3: CASSQSRGSGNTIYF. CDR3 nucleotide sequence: TGTGCCAGCAGCCAGAGCCGTGGCTCTGGAAACACCATATATTTT.

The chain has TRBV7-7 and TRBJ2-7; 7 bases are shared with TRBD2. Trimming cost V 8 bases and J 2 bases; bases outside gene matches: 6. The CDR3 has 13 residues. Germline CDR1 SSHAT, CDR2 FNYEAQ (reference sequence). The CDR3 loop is CASSAGTTYEQYF. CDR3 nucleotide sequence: TGTGCCAGCTCCGCCGGGACTACCTACGAGCAGTACTTC.

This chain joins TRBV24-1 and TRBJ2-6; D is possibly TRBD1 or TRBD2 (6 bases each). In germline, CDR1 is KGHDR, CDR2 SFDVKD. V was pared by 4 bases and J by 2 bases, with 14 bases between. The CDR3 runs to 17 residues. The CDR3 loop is CATSDPSGAAGANVLTF. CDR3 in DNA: TGTGCCACCAGTGACCCTTCGGGGGCAGCTGGGGCCAACGTCCTGACTTTC.

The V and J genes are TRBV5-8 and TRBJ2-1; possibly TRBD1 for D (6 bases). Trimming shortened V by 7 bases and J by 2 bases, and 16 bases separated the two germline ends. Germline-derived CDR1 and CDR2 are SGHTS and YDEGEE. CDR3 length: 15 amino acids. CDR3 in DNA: TGTGCCAGCCTTGGGGGCCCCTCTACCTACAATGAGCAGTTCTTC. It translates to CASLGGPSTYNEQFF.

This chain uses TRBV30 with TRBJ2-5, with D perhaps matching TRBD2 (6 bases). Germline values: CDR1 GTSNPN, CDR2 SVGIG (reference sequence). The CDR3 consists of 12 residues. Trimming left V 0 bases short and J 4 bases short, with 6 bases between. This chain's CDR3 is CAWSVGGETQYF. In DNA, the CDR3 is TGTGCCTGGAGTGTGGGGGGAGAGACCCAGTACTTC.

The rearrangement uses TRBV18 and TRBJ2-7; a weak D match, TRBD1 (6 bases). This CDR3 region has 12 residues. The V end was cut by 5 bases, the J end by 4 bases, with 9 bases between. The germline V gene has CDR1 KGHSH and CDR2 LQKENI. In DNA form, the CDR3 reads TGTGCCAGCTCATCACAGGGATACGAGCAGTACTTC. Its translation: CASSSQGYEQYF. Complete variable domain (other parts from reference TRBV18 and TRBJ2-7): NAGVMQNPRHLVRRRGQEARLRCSPMKGHSHVYWYRQLPEEGLKFMVYLQKENIIDESGMPKERFSAEFPKEGPSILRIQQVVRGDSAAYFCASSSQGYEQYFGPGTRLTVT.

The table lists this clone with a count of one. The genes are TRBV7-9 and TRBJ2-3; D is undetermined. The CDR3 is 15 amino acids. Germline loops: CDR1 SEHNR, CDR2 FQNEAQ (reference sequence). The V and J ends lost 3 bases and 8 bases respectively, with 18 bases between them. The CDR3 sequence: CASSFALILWGTQYF. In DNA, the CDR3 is TGTGCCAGCAGCTTTGCCCTGATCCTGTGGGGTACGCAGTATTTT.

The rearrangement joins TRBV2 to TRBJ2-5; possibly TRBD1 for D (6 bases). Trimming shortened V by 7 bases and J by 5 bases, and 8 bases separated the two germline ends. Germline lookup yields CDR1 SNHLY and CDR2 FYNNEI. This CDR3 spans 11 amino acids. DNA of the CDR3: TGTGCCAGCAATCAGGGGGAGACCCAGTACTTC. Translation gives CASNQGETQYF.

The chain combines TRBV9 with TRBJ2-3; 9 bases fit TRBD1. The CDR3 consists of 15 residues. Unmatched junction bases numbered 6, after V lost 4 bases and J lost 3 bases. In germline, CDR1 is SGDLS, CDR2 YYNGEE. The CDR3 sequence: CASSTRDRATDTQYF. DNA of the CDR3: TGTGCCAGCAGCACACGGGACAGGGCAACAGATACGCAGTATTTT.

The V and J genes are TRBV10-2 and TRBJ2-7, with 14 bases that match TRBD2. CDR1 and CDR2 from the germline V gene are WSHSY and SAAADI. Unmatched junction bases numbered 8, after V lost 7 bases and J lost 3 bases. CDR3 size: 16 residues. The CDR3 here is CASIPKTSGGDYEQYF. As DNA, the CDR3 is TGCGCCAGCATTCCCAAGACTAGCGGGGGGGACTACGAGCAGTACTTC.

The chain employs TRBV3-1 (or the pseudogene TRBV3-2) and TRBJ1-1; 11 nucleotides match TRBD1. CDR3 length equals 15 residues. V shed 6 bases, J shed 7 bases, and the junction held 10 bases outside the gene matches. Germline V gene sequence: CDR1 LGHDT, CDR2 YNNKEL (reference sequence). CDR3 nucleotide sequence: TGTGCCAGCAGTCCCCGGGACAGGGGGGGGTATGAAGCTTTCTTT. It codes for CASSPRDRGGYEAFF.

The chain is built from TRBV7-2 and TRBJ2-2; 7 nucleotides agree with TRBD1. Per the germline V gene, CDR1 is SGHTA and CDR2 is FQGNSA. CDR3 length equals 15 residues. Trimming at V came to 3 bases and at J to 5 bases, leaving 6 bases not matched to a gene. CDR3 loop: CASSFNRGKTGELFF. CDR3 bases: TGTGCCAGCAGCTTTAACAGGGGCAAGACCGGGGAGCTGTTTTTT.

The CDR3 coding sequence is TGTGCCAGCACTGGACAGCGTAATTTTGTCCTCCACTTT. Encoded protein: CASTGQRNFVLHF. The chain carries TRBV2 and TRBJ1-6, with TRBD1 as a possible D gene (6 bases). The CDR3 consists of 13 residues. Germline V lookup: CDR1 SNHLY, CDR2 FYNNEI. The V end lost 7 bases, the J end lost 15 bases, and 19 bases lay between the germline ends.

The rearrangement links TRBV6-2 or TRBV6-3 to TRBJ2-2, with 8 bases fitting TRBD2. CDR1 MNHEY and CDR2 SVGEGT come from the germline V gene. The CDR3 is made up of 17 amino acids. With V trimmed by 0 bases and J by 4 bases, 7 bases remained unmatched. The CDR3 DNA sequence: TGTGCCAGCAGTTACTCTCACGGCGGGGGGCGCACCGGGGAGCTGTTTTTT. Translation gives CASSYSHGGGRTGELFF.

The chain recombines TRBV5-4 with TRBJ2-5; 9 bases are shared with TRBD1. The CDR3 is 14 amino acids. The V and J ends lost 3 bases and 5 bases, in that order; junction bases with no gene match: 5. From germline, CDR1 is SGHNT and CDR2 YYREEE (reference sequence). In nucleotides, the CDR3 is TGTGCCAGCAGCTGGGACAGGGTCTTGGAGACCCAGTACTTC. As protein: CASSWDRVLETQYF.

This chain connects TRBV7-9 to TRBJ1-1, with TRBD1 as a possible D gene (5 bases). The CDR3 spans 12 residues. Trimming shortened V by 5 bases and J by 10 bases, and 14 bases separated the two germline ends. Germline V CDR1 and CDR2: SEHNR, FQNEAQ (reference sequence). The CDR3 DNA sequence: TGTGCCAGCAGCCCAGACAGTCGAGTAGCTTTCTTT. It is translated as CASSPDSRVAFF.

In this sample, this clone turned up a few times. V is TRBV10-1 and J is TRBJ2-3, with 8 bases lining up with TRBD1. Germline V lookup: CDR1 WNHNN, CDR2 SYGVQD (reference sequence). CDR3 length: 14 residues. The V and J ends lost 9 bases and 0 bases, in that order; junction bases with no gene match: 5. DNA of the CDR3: TGCGCCAGTTGCCGGGACAGGAGCACAGATACGCAGTATTTT. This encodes CASCRDRSTDTQYF.

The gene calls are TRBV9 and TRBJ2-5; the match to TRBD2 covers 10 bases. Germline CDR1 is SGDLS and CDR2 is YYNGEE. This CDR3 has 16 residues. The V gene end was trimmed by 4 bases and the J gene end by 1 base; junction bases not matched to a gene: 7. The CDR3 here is CASSHNSGGLQETQYF. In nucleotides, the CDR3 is TGTGCCAGCAGCCATAATAGCGGGGGGCTCCAAGAGACCCAGTACTTC.

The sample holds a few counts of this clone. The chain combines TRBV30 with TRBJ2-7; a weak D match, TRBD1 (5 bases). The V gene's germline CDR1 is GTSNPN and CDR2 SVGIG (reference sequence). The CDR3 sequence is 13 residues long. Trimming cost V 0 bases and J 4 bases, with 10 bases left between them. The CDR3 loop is CAWSVGAVYEQYF. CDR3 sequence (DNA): TGTGCCTGGAGTGTAGGGGCCGTATACGAGCAGTACTTC.

The CDR3 coding sequence is TGTGCCAGCAGTTACGTTGTCACGCCCTCCTATGGCTACACCTTC. Protein: CASSYVVTPSYGYTF. The rearrangement links TRBV6-5 to TRBJ1-2; D is unclear. V gave up 2 bases and J gave up 4 bases, with 14 bases separating them. Germline lookup yields CDR1 MNHEY and CDR2 SVGAGI. CDR3 length: 15 residues.

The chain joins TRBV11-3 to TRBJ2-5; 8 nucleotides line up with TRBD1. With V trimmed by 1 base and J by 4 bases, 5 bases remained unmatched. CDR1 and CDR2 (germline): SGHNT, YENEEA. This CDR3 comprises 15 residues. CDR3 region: CASSLGQGARETQYF. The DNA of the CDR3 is TGTGCCAGCAGCTTAGGGCAGGGGGCGCGAGAGACCCAGTACTTC.

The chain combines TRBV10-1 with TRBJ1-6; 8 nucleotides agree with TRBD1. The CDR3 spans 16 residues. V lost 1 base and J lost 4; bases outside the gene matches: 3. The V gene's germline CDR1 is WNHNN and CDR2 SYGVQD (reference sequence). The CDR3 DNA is TGCGCCAGCAGTGAGTTCCGGACAGGGTATAATTCACCCCTCCACTTT. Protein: CASSEFRTGYNSPLHF.

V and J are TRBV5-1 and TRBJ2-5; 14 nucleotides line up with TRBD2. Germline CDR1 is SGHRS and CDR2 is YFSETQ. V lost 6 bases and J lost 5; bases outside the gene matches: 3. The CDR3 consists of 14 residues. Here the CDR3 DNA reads TGCGCCAGCACTGGACTAGCGGGGGGTGAGACCCAGTACTTC. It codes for CASTGLAGGETQYF.

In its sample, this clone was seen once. The CDR3 region is CASSDGDRGEAFF. In DNA, the CDR3 is TGTGCCAGCAGTGACGGCGACCGGGGAGAAGCTTTCTTT. V gene TRBV6-4 combines with J gene TRBJ1-1; D not resolved. In germline, CDR1 is MRHNA, CDR2 SNTAGT. This CDR3 contains 13 residues. The V gene lost 2 bases and the J gene lost 8 bases, with 12 bases spanning the gap.

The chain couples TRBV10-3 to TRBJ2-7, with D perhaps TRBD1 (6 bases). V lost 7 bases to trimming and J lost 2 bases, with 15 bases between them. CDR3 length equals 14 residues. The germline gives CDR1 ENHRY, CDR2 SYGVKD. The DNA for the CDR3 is TGTGCCATCACCTCAGGGGCTACACCCTACGAGCAGTACTTC. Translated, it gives CAITSGATPYEQYF.

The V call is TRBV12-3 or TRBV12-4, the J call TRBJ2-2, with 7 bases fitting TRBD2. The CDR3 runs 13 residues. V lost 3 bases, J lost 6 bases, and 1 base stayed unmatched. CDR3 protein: CASSFREAGELFF. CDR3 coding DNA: TGTGCCAGCAGTTTCCGGGAGGCCGGGGAGCTGTTTTTT.